This record covers a single T cell receptor beta chain. Its antigen is undetermined. These data come from a study of CD8+CD57+ T cells in acquired aplastic anemia. The study's findings and limits: Patients and controls shared some 30 CD8+ CDR3 sequences. Patients and healthy controls showed no significant CD8+ Simpson's diversity difference.

TCR beta VDJ and CDR3 were profiled, and genomic DNA was the template. One entry per CDR3 protein, called by TCRdb with MiXCR from the reads. The sample lists more than 250,000 distinct CDR3 sequences; around three fifths were seen once. The sample consisted of sorted CD4+, CD8+, or CD8+CD57+ T cells (not recorded which) from PBMCs. The clonotype comes from a human donor with severe aplastic anemia or a healthy control (not recorded which).

The CDR3 sequence is CSVVTGGDTQYF. In nucleotides, the CDR3 is TGCAGCGTTGTGACAGGAGGAGATACGCAGTATTTT. The chain uses TRBV29-1 and TRBJ2-3; D perhaps matches TRBD1 (6 bases). Trimming shortened V by 4 bases and J by 5 bases, and 10 bases separated the two germline ends. From germline, CDR1 is SQVTM and CDR2 ANQGSEA. The CDR3 loop spans 12 amino acids.